This paragraph reports one TCR beta chain. What it binds is not known. The sample is drawn from a study of beta chain features in type 1 diabetes. Sequencing targeted expressed TCRB transcripts, as all isolated RNA had been reverse transcribed. Assay: immunoSEQ multiplex PCR; the TCRdb copy retains only in-frame clones and omits some. The sample yields roughly 140,000 clones, approximately 10% seen once. The CDR3 covers 13 residues. Looked up from germline, CDR1 is MDHEN and CDR2 is SYDVKM. With V trimmed by 3 bases and J by 11 bases, 7 bases remained unmatched. Regarding the study as a whole: There was no resolution here of whether HLA type influences TCRB rearrangement. All four CD4+ subsets of Type 1 diabetes patients contained TCRB CDR3s that were moderately but significantly shorter. Patients with type 1 diabetes carried fewer insertions and had more deletions at their VDJ junctions.

Sorted populations all had greater than 95% purity. The sequenced sample was central memory CD4+ T cells from blood. The chain recombines TRBV28 with TRBJ2-1, with 7 bases matching TRBD2. This clonotype was obtained from a man under 40 with type 1 diabetes. The CDR3 reads CASSLASGTKQFF. The DNA of the CDR3 is TGTGCCAGCAGTTTGGCCTCCGGGACTAAGCAGTTCTTC.